A selection of T cell receptor beta chains follows, all from one sample in a study of cytomegalovirus exposure and HLA in healthy donors. Assay: immunoSEQ multiplex PCR; the TCRdb copy retains only in-frame clones and omits some. There are 150,000 or so clones in the sample; less than 90% occur only once, and around 6.5% lies in the top ten. The sequencing sample was made of PBMCs. Receptor source: a male donor in good health and CMV-seropositive. Each CDR3 is given with its conserved first and last residue. A D gene is named only where the DNA matches it firmly. Clone size is stated in some rows and not others, as once, few, many or a class when expanded.

CDR3 protein: CASSPLADQETQYF
CDR3 DNA: TGTGCCAGCAGCCCACTAGCGGACCAAGAGACCCAGTACTTC
V gene: TRBV9
J gene: TRBJ2-5
D gene: TRBD2
clone size: NA

CDR3 protein: CASSLGGQGPYEQYF
CDR3 DNA: TGTGCCAGCAGCTTAGGTGGACAGGGTCCCTACGAGCAGTACTTC
V gene: TRBV7-6
J gene: TRBJ2-7
D gene: TRBD1
clone size: NA

CDR3 protein: CASSTGLSYEQYF
CDR3 DNA: TGCGCCAGCAGTACCGGACTGAGCTACGAGCAGTACTTC
V gene: TRBV4-3
J gene: TRBJ2-7
D gene: NA
clone size: NA

CDR3 protein: CASTSVGPQHF
CDR3 DNA: TGTGCCAGCACCTCGGTGGGCCCCCAGCATTTT
V gene: TRBV21-1
J gene: TRBJ1-5
D gene: NA
clone size: few

CDR3 protein: CASSARTGSYEQYF
CDR3 DNA: TGTGCCAGCAGCGCTAGGACAGGGTCCTACGAGCAGTACTTC
V gene: TRBV9
J gene: TRBJ2-7
D gene: TRBD1
clone size: NA

CDR3 protein: CASSLRPWTGQSYEQYF
CDR3 DNA: TGTGCCAGCAGCTTGCGACCCTGGACAGGGCAATCCTACGAGCAGTACTTC
V gene: TRBV7-9
J gene: TRBJ2-7
D gene: TRBD1
clone size: NA

CDR3 protein: CASSPARDSYGYTF
CDR3 DNA: TGTGCCAGCTCACCAGCCCGGGACAGCTATGGCTACACCTTC
V gene: TRBV18
J gene: TRBJ1-2
D gene: TRBD1
clone size: NA

CDR3 protein: CAISDVGGSSYEQYF
CDR3 DNA: TGTGCCATCAGTGATGTGGGAGGGAGCTCCTACGAGCAGTACTTC
V gene: TRBV10-3
J gene: TRBJ2-7
D gene: TRBD2
clone size: NA

CDR3 protein: CASSLGLTDTQYF
CDR3 DNA: TGTGCCAGCAGCTTAGGACTAACAGATACGCAGTATTTT
V gene: TRBV7-2
J gene: TRBJ2-3
D gene: NA
clone size: NA

CDR3 protein: CASSPTSGSRFNEQFF
CDR3 DNA: TGTGCCAGTAGTCCTACTAGCGGGAGCCGATTCAATGAGCAGTTCTTC
V gene: TRBV19
J gene: TRBJ2-1
D gene: TRBD2
clone size: NA

CDR3 protein: CASSQDRRLYGYTF
CDR3 DNA: TGTGCCAGCAGCCAAGATCGCCGACTCTATGGCTACACCTTC
V gene: TRBV4-2
J gene: TRBJ1-2
D gene: NA
clone size: once

CDR3 protein: CASSSPLSGYTF
CDR3 DNA: TGTGCCAGCAGTTCCCCCCTAAGTGGCTACACCTTC
V gene: TRBV28
J gene: TRBJ1-2
D gene: NA
clone size: NA

CDR3 protein: CASSPGHSGANVLTF
CDR3 DNA: TGTGCCAGCTCACCGGGCCACTCTGGGGCCAACGTCCTGACTTTC
V gene: TRBV18
J gene: TRBJ2-6
D gene: NA
clone size: NA

CDR3 protein: CASSQGAGFEYF
CDR3 DNA: TGTGCCAGCAGTCAGGGGGCGGGATTCGAGTATTTT
V gene: TRBV6-6
J gene: TRBJ2-3
D gene: TRBD1
clone size: few

CDR3 protein: CASRGPRTSYNEQFF
CDR3 DNA: TGTGCCAGCAGGGGCCCTCGCACCTCCTACAATGAGCAGTTCTTC
V gene: TRBV6-1
J gene: TRBJ2-1
D gene: NA
clone size: NA

CDR3 protein: CASSLRLAESTDTQYF
CDR3 DNA: TGTGCCAGCAGCCTAAGACTAGCGGAAAGCACAGATACGCAGTATTTT
V gene: TRBV7-6
J gene: TRBJ2-3
D gene: TRBD2
clone size: NA

CDR3 protein: CSAGTGSGYTF
CDR3 DNA: TGCAGCGCTGGGACAGGGAGCGGCTACACCTTC
V gene: TRBV29-1
J gene: TRBJ1-2
D gene: TRBD1
clone size: few

CDR3 protein: CASSLGLDSNEQYF
CDR3 DNA: TGTGCCAGCAGTTTAGGCCTAGACTCCAACGAGCAGTACTTC
V gene: TRBV27
J gene: TRBJ2-7
D gene: NA
clone size: few

CDR3 protein: CATNQGRLAGAYNEQFF
CDR3 DNA: TGTGCCACCAACCAGGGGAGGCTAGCGGGAGCCTACAATGAGCAGTTCTTC
V gene: TRBV19
J gene: TRBJ2-1
D gene: TRBD2
clone size: NA

CDR3 protein: CASSDYNYEQYF
CDR3 DNA: TGTGCCAGCAGCGACTACAATTACGAGCAGTACTTC
V gene: TRBV14
J gene: TRBJ2-7
D gene: NA
clone size: NA

CDR3 protein: CASSSIAGGFYEQYF
CDR3 DNA: TGTGCCAGCAGCTCGATAGCGGGAGGCTTCTACGAGCAGTACTTC
V gene: TRBV5-6
J gene: TRBJ2-7
D gene: TRBD2
clone size: once

CDR3 protein: CASSGAESSYNEQFF
CDR3 DNA: TGTGCCAGCAGCGGTGCGGAGAGCTCCTACAATGAGCAGTTCTTC
V gene: TRBV5-6
J gene: TRBJ2-1
D gene: NA
clone size: NA

CDR3 protein: CASSLEGGPNSPLHF
CDR3 DNA: TGTGCCAGCAGCTTAGAGGGGGGACCCAATTCACCCCTCCACTTT
V gene: TRBV11-2
J gene: TRBJ1-6
D gene: NA
clone size: NA

CDR3 protein: CASSLGRAADTQYF
CDR3 DNA: TGTGCCAGCAGCCTGGGGAGGGCCGCGGATACGCAGTATTTT
V gene: TRBV27
J gene: TRBJ2-3
D gene: TRBD2
clone size: NA

CDR3 protein: CASSRWTEETQYF
CDR3 DNA: TGCGCCAGCAGCCGCTGGACAGAGGAGACCCAGTACTTC
V gene: TRBV5-1
J gene: TRBJ2-5
D gene: NA
clone size: NA

CDR3 protein: CASSPLAGGQETQYF
CDR3 DNA: TGTGCTAGCAGCCCACTAGCGGGAGGGCAAGAGACCCAGTACTTC
V gene: TRBV7-7
J gene: TRBJ2-5
D gene: TRBD2
clone size: NA

CDR3 protein: CASSLEGSGELFF
CDR3 DNA: TGCGCCAGCAGCTTAGAGGGTTCCGGGGAGCTGTTTTTT
V gene: TRBV5-1
J gene: TRBJ2-2
D gene: NA
clone size: few

CDR3 protein: CSGAGLGSQNEQFF
CDR3 DNA: TGCAGTGGAGCGGGACTAGGTTCTCAGAATGAGCAGTTCTTC
V gene: TRBV29-1
J gene: TRBJ2-1
D gene: TRBD2
clone size: NA

CDR3 protein: CASSPLGGLEQYF
CDR3 DNA: TGTGCCAGCAGCCCTCTTGGAGGGTTGGAGCAGTACTTC
V gene: TRBV7-3
J gene: TRBJ2-7
D gene: NA
clone size: NA

CDR3 protein: CASSGAGGDGELFF
CDR3 DNA: TGCGCCAGCAGCGGCGCGGGGGGTGACGGGGAGCTGTTTTTT
V gene: TRBV5-1
J gene: TRBJ2-2
D gene: TRBD2
clone size: NA

CDR3 protein: CASSLGPGQLNTEAFF
CDR3 DNA: TGTGCCAGCAGCTTAGGCCCTGGACAGTTGAACACTGAAGCTTTCTTT
V gene: TRBV7-2
J gene: TRBJ1-1
D gene: NA
clone size: NA

CDR3 protein: CASSSVEGANSPLHF
CDR3 DNA: TGTGCCAGCAGCTCCGTGGAGGGGGCGAATTCACCCCTCCACTTT
V gene: TRBV7-3
J gene: TRBJ1-6
D gene: TRBD1
clone size: NA

CDR3 protein: CASSRTSGSGSLETQYF
CDR3 DNA: TGTGCCAGCAGCCGGACTAGCGGGAGTGGGTCCCTGGAGACCCAGTACTTC
V gene: TRBV7-9
J gene: TRBJ2-5
D gene: TRBD2
clone size: few

CDR3 protein: CASSLGESGGYTF
CDR3 DNA: TGTGCCAGCAGCTTAGGGGAAAGCGGTGGCTACACCTTC
V gene: TRBV13
J gene: TRBJ1-2
D gene: NA
clone size: NA

CDR3 protein: CASRSRPGTVSNTIYF
CDR3 DNA: TGTGCCAGCAGAAGCCGACCCGGGACAGTCTCCAACACCATATATTTT
V gene: TRBV6-6
J gene: TRBJ1-3
D gene: TRBD1
clone size: NA

CDR3 protein: CASSFAGTSRNTGELFF
CDR3 DNA: TGTGCCAGCAGCTTCGCCGGGACTAGCAGGAACACCGGGGAGCTGTTTTTT
V gene: TRBV7-8
J gene: TRBJ2-2
D gene: TRBD2
clone size: few

CDR3 protein: CASTHTRNYGYTF
CDR3 DNA: TGCGCCAGCACCCACACCAGGAACTATGGCTACACCTTC
V gene: TRBV5-1
J gene: TRBJ1-2
D gene: NA
clone size: once

CDR3 protein: CASNLSGDKNIQYF
CDR3 DNA: TGTGCCAGCAACCTGTCGGGAGACAAAAACATTCAGTACTTC
V gene: TRBV5-6
J gene: TRBJ2-4
D gene: NA
clone size: NA

CDR3 protein: CASSPGTGGGGYTF
CDR3 DNA: TGTGCCAGTAGTCCCGGGACAGGGGGCGGTGGCTACACCTTC
V gene: TRBV19
J gene: TRBJ1-2
D gene: TRBD1
clone size: NA

CDR3 protein: CASSVGQGPKNIQYF
CDR3 DNA: TGTGCCAGCAGTGTGGGACAGGGGCCCAAAAACATTCAGTACTTC
V gene: TRBV6-1
J gene: TRBJ2-4
D gene: TRBD1
clone size: NA

CDR3 protein: CASSPGDTDTQYF
CDR3 DNA: TGTGCCAGCAGCCCCGGAGACACAGATACGCAGTATTTT
V gene: TRBV7-3
J gene: TRBJ2-3
D gene: NA
clone size: once

CDR3 protein: CASSQAQQGANSPLHF
CDR3 DNA: TGCGCCAGCAGCCAAGCCCAACAGGGGGCTAATTCACCCCTCCACTTT
V gene: TRBV4-3
J gene: TRBJ1-6
D gene: TRBD1
clone size: NA

CDR3 protein: CASSGQLDYNSPLHF
CDR3 DNA: TGTGCCAGCAGCGGACAGCTAGACTATAATTCACCCCTCCACTTT
V gene: TRBV7-9
J gene: TRBJ1-6
D gene: NA
clone size: NA

CDR3 protein: CASSMSQGYGYTF
CDR3 DNA: TGTGCCAGCAGCATGTCACAGGGCTATGGCTACACCTTC
V gene: TRBV14
J gene: TRBJ1-2
D gene: NA
clone size: medium-sized

CDR3 protein: CASSGTTHTGELFF
CDR3 DNA: TGTGCCAGCAGCGGGACTACCCACACCGGGGAGCTGTTTTTT
V gene: TRBV2
J gene: TRBJ2-2
D gene: TRBD2
clone size: NA

CDR3 protein: CASGLSLAAYEQYF
CDR3 DNA: TGTGCTAGTGGTTTGAGCCTAGCGGCCTACGAGCAGTACTTC
V gene: TRBV12-5
J gene: TRBJ2-7
D gene: TRBD2
clone size: NA

CDR3 protein: CSGTEQGETQYF
CDR3 DNA: TGCAGCGGGACCGAACAGGGAGAGACCCAGTACTTC
V gene: TRBV29-1
J gene: TRBJ2-5
D gene: NA
clone size: NA

CDR3 protein: CASSYATDTQYF
CDR3 DNA: TGTGCCAGCAGTTATGCGACAGATACGCAGTATTTT
V gene: TRBV6-6
J gene: TRBJ2-3
D gene: NA
clone size: NA

CDR3 protein: CASSPSRQGAGELFF
CDR3 DNA: TGTGCCAGTAGTCCGTCCCGACAGGGCGCCGGGGAGCTGTTTTTT
V gene: TRBV19
J gene: TRBJ2-2
D gene: TRBD1
clone size: NA

CDR3 protein: CASSAGGWYEQYF
CDR3 DNA: TGTGCCAGCAGCGCAGGGGGCTGGTACGAGCAGTACTTC
V gene: TRBV5-6
J gene: TRBJ2-7
D gene: TRBD1
clone size: NA

CDR3 protein: CSSSLATGNQPQHF
CDR3 DNA: TGTTCCAGCAGTTTAGCGACAGGGAATCAGCCCCAGCATTTT
V gene: TRBV7-9
J gene: TRBJ1-5
D gene: TRBD1
clone size: NA

CDR3 protein: CASSVPQGAVVYF
CDR3 DNA: TGTGCCAGCAGCGTCCCACAGGGGGCCGTTGTATATTTT
V gene: TRBV5-4
J gene: TRBJ1-3
D gene: TRBD1
clone size: few

CDR3 protein: CASTGAYEQYF
CDR3 DNA: TGTGCCAGTACAGGGGCCTACGAGCAGTACTTC
V gene: TRBV28
J gene: TRBJ2-7
D gene: TRBD1
clone size: NA